These T cell receptor beta chains were read from a single sample in a study of blood T cell repertoires in COVID-19. The table came from immunoSEQ multiplex PCR; TCRdb's copy has only in-frame clones and leaves some out. The table shows hundreds of thousands of clones, with roughly 87% occurring only once. The material sequenced was PBMCs or T cells enriched from blood (not recorded which). Every receptor here comes from a woman under 40 with acute COVID-19. CDR3s include the opening cysteine and the closing phenylalanine or tryptophan. A D gene is named only where the DNA matches it firmly. Clone size is not always given. Where it is, it says once, few, many or a class for expanded clones.

TRBJ1-5	-	TRBV5-1	TRBD1	15	CASSLGTGVNQPQHF	TGCGCCAGCAGCTTGGGGACAGGGGTCAATCAGCCCCAGCATTTT
TRBJ2-1	-	TRBV7-8	TRBD2	14	CASSAGGADNEQFF	TGTGCCAGCAGCGCGGGAGGGGCGGACAATGAGCAGTTCTTC
TRBJ1-2	few	TRBV12-3/TRBV12-4	-	12	CASSSRAYGYTF	TGTGCCAGCAGTTCCAGGGCTTATGGCTACACCTTC
TRBJ2-3	-	TRBV5-1	TRBD2	16	CASSLGLAGAADTQYF	TGCGCCAGCAGCTTGGGACTAGCGGGAGCAGCAGATACGCAGTATTTT
TRBJ2-3	-	TRBV29-1	-	11	CSSRGSDTQYF	TGCAGCTCCCGGGGATCAGATACGCAGTATTTT
TRBJ2-1	-	TRBV19	TRBD2	14	CASSVGLRNNEQFF	TGTGCCAGTAGTGTGGGACTAAGGAACAATGAGCAGTTCTTC
TRBJ1-5	-	TRBV7-8	TRBD1	15	CASSLGTGAGQPQHF	TGTGCCAGCAGCTTAGGGACAGGAGCCGGCCAGCCCCAGCATTTT
TRBJ2-7	-	TRBV28	TRBD2	15	CASSPGAGGPNEQYF	TGTGCCAGCAGCCCGGGGGCGGGAGGTCCCAACGAGCAGTACTTC
TRBJ1-5	few	TRBV12-5	TRBD1	17	CASGLVGTENSNQPQHF	TGTGCTAGTGGTTTGGTAGGGACAGAGAATAGCAATCAGCCCCAGCATTTT
TRBJ1-1	-	TRBV12-3/TRBV12-4	-	13	CASSTLEAEQAFF	TGTGCCAGCAGCACTCTAGAGGCAGAACAAGCTTTCTTT
TRBJ1-1	-	TRBV19	-	13	CASSRAEGGEAFF	TGTGCCAGTAGTAGGGCGGAAGGGGGTGAAGCTTTCTTT
TRBJ1-1	-	TRBV10-3	-	14	CAISEFSVNTEAFF	TGTGCCATCAGTGAGTTTTCTGTGAACACTGAAGCTTTCTTT
TRBJ1-3	-	TRBV7-6	-	14	CASSLTMSGNTIYF	TGTGCCAGCAGCTTGACTATGTCTGGAAACACCATATATTTT
TRBJ2-1	once	TRBV11-1	TRBD2	15	CASSLVTSGGGEQFF	TGTGCCAGCAGCTTAGTTACTAGCGGGGGTGGAGAGCAGTTCTTC
TRBJ2-3	once	TRBV7-6	TRBD2	16	CASSLSGTGGPYTQYF	TGTGCCAGCAGCTTAAGCGGGACGGGGGGGCCCTATACGCAGTATTTT
TRBJ2-3	-	TRBV10-3	TRBD1	15	CAISGPGTATDTQYF	TGTGCCATCAGTGGGCCAGGGACAGCGACAGATACGCAGTATTTT
TRBJ1-1	-	TRBV14	TRBD1	15	CASSLRTGGHTEAFF	TGTGCCAGCAGCTTAAGGACAGGGGGTCACACTGAAGCTTTCTTT